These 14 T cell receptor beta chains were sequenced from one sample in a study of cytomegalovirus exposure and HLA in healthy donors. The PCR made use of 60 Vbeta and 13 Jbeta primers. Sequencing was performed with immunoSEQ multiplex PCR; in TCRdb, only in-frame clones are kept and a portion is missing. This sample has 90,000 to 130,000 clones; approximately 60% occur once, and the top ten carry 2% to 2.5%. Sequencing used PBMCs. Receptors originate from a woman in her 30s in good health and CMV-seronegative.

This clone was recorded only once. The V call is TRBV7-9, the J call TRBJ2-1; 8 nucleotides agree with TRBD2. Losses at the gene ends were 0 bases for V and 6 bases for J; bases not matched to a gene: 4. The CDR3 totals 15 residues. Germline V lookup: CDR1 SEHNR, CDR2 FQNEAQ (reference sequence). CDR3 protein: CASSLASGILNEQFF. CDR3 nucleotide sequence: TGTGCCAGCAGCTTAGCTAGCGGGATACTCAATGAGCAGTTCTTC.

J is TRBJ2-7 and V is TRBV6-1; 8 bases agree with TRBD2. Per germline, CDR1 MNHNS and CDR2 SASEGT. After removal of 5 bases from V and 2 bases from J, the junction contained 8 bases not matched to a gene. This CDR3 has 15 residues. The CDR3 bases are TGTGCCAGCAGTAGATCCGGGACTAGTGCCTACGAGCAGTACTTC. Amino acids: CASSRSGTSAYEQYF.

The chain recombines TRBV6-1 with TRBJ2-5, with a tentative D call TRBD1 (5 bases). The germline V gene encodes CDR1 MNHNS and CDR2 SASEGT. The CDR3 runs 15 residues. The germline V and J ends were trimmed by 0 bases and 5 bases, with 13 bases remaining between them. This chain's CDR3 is CASSEAGLAWETQYF. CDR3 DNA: TGTGCCAGCAGTGAAGCGGGGCTTGCCTGGGAGACCCAGTACTTC.

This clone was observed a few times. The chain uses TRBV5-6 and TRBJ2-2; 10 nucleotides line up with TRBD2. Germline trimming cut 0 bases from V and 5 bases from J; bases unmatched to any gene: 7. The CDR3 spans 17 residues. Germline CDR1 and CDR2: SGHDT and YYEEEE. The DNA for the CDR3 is TGTGCCAGCAGCTTGGCCTTCAGCGGGAGGGCAACCGGGGAGCTGTTTTTT. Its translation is CASSLAFSGRATGELFF.

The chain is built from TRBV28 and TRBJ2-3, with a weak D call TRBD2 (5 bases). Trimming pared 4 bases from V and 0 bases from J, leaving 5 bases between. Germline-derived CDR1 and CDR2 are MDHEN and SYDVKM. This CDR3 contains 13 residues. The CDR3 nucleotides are TGTGCCAGCAGTTGGACTAGCACAGATACGCAGTATTTT. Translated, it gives CASSWTSTDTQYF.

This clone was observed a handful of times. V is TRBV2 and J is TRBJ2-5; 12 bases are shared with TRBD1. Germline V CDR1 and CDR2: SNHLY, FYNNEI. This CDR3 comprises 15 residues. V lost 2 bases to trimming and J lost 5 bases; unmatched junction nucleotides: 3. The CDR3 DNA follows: TGTGCCAGCAGTGAACGGGGACAGGGGGCTGAGACCCAGTACTTC. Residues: CASSERGQGAETQYF.

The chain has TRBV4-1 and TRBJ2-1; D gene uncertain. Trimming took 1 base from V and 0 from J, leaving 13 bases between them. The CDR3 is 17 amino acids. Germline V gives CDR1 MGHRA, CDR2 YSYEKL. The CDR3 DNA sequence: TGCGCCAGCAGCCAAGTTTGGCTCCAAAGCTCCTACAATGAGCAGTTCTTC. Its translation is CASSQVWLQSSYNEQFF.

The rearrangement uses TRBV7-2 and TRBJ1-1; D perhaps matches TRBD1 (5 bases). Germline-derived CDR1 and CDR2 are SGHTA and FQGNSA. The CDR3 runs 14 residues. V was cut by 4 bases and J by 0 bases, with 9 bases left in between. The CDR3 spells CASSSRVMNTEAFF. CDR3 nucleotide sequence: TGTGCCAGCAGCTCCAGGGTGATGAACACTGAAGCTTTCTTT.

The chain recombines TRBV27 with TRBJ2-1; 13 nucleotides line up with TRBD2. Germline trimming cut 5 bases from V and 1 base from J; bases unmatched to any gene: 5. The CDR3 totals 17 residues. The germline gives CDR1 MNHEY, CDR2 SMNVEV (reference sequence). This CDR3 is CASSVRLAGGSYNEQFF. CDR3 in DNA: TGTGCCAGCAGTGTCCGACTAGCGGGGGGTTCCTACAATGAGCAGTTCTTC.

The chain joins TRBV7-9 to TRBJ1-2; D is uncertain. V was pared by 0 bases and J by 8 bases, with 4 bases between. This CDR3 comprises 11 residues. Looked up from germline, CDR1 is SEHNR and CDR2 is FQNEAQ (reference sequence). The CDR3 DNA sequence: TGTGCCAGCAGCTTAGCCCGGGGCTACACCTTC. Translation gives CASSLARGYTF.

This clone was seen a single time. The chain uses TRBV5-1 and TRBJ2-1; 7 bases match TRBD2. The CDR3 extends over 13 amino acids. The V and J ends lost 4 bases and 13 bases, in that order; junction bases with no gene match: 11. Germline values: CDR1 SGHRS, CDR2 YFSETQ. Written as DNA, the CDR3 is TGCGCCAGCAGCGAGGTACCGGGAGGACCACAGTTCTTC. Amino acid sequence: CASSEVPGGPQFF.

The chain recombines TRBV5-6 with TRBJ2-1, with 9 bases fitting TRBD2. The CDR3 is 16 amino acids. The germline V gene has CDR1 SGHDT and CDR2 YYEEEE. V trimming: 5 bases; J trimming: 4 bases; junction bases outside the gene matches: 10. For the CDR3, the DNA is TGTGCCAGCAGACCCGAGGTGGCGGGAGGGTACAATGAGCAGTTCTTC. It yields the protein CASRPEVAGGYNEQFF.

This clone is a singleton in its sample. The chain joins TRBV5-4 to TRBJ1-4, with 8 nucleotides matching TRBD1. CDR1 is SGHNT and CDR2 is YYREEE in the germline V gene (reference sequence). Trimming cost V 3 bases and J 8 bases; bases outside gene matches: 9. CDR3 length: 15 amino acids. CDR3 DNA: TGTGCCAGCAGCTCAGGGGACAGGCTGGGGGAAAAACTGTTTTTT. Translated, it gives CASSSGDRLGEKLFF.

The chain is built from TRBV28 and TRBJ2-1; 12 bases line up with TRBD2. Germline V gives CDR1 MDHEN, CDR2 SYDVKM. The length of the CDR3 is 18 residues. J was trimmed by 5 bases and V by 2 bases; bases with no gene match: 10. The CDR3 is CASSLNRWTSGNHNEQFF. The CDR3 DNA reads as TGTGCCAGCAGTTTAAACAGGTGGACTAGCGGGAACCACAATGAGCAGTTCTTC. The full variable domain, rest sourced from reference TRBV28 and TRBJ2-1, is DVKVTQSSRYLVKRTGEKVFLECVQDMDHENMFWYRQDPGLGLRLIYFSYDVKMKEKGDIPEGYSVSREKKERFSLILESASTNQTSMYLCASSLNRWTSGNHNEQFFGPGTRLTVL.